These 31 T cell receptor beta chains share one sample of origin, sequenced in a study of blood T cell repertoires in COVID-19. Produced via immunoSEQ multiplex PCR; TCRdb's table is partial and in-frame only. The sample lists tens of thousands of clones; more than 80% were seen once. The sequenced material came from peripheral blood. The receptors stem from a man at least 80 years old with acute or convalescent COVID-19.

This chain links TRBV19 with TRBJ2-7; 8 nucleotides line up with TRBD1. From germline, CDR1 is LNHDA and CDR2 SQIVND (reference sequence). The ends lost 4 bases at V and 1 base at J; junction bases unmatched: 6. This CDR3 has 15 residues. In nucleotides, the CDR3 is TGTGCCAGTAGTACCGGAGGGACAGGATCCTACGAGCAGTACTTC. It codes for CASSTGGTGSYEQYF.

A single count supports this clone. The rearrangement links TRBV3-1 (or the pseudogene TRBV3-2) to TRBJ1-2; D gene uncertain. V gave up 2 bases and J gave up 6 bases, with 7 bases separating them. The V gene's germline CDR1 is LGHDT and CDR2 YNNKEL (reference sequence). The CDR3 totals 12 residues. CDR3 bases: TGTGCCAGCAGCCAATCTAGAAATGGCTACACCTTC. This gives the protein CASSQSRNGYTF.

The chain combines TRBV7-6 with TRBJ2-5; the D gene is possibly TRBD2 (5 bases). V shed 1 base and J shed 4 bases, with 19 bases lying between them. Germline-derived CDR1 and CDR2 are SGHVS and FNYEAQ. CDR3 length: 17 residues. CDR3 sequence reads: CASSLGPTGGLAETQYF. The CDR3 coding sequence is TGTGCCAGCAGCTTAGGCCCCACGGGTGGCCTAGCAGAGACCCAGTACTTC.

The CDR3 DNA reads TGTGCCAGCAGCGGACAGGGCCTAGCTGCCCCCTCCTACAATGAGCAGTTCTTC. It yields the protein CASSGQGLAAPSYNEQFF. The rearrangement joins TRBV9 to TRBJ2-1, with TRBD1 identical over 7 bases. The CDR3 totals 18 residues. Trimming took 3 bases from V and 0 from J; bases not matched to a gene: 12. In germline, CDR1 is SGDLS, CDR2 YYNGEE. Full variable domain (missing parts from reference TRBV9 and TRBJ2-1): DSGVTQTPKHLITATGQRVTLRCSPRSGDLSVYWYQQSLDQGLQFLIQYYNGEERAKGNILERFSAQQFPDLHSELNLSSLELGDSALYFCASSGQGLAAPSYNEQFFGPGTRLTVL.

The gene calls are TRBV4-3 and TRBJ1-6; the D is unclear. The germline V and J ends were trimmed by 1 base and 6 bases, with 4 bases remaining between them. Germline CDR1 is LGHNA and CDR2 is YSLEER. This CDR3 is 13 amino acids long. The CDR3 loop is CASSQGSNSPLHF. In nucleotides, the CDR3 is TGCGCCAGCAGCCAAGGCAGTAATTCACCCCTCCACTTT.

This chain links TRBV19 with TRBJ1-2; TRBD1 matches 8 bases. V lost 9 bases to trimming and J lost 5 bases; unmatched junction nucleotides: 8. The CDR3 sequence is 13 residues long. Germline assignment: CDR1 LNHDA and CDR2 SQIVND (reference sequence). DNA for the CDR3: TGTGCCAGCCGCTTGACAGGGGAATATGGCTACACCTTC. Its protein product is CASRLTGEYGYTF.

DNA for the CDR3: TGTGCCAGCAGCCAAATTGGGGGCAATAATTCACCCCTCCACTTT. Protein product: CASSQIGGNNSPLHF. The V call is TRBV3-1 (or the pseudogene TRBV3-2), the J call TRBJ1-6; tentatively, D is TRBD1 (6 bases). Trimming pared 2 bases from V and 5 bases from J, leaving 10 bases between. This CDR3 is 15 amino acids long. Germline CDR1 and CDR2: LGHDT and YNNKEL (reference sequence).

V gene TRBV6-1 combines with J gene TRBJ1-5; tentative D call: TRBD1 (6 bases). This CDR3 contains 16 residues. Trimming cost V 3 bases and J 4 bases, with 16 bases left between them. Germline CDR1 reads MNHNS; CDR2 reads SASEGT. Here the CDR3 reads CASSEGAAARNQPQHF. The CDR3 DNA reads TGTGCCAGCAGTGAGGGGGCGGCCGCTCGTAATCAGCCCCAGCATTTT.

This clone has only one observation. The chain uses TRBV6-1 and TRBJ1-2, with no clear D. Germline V gene sequence: CDR1 MNHNS, CDR2 SASEGT. V gave up 1 base and J gave up 0 bases, with 9 bases separating them. The CDR3 covers 15 residues. The DNA for the CDR3 is TGTGCCAGCAGTGAAGGAATAGTGACTAACTATGGCTACACCTTC. Translating it yields CASSEGIVTNYGYTF.

This chain joins TRBV7-2 and TRBJ2-3, with a tentative D call TRBD2 (6 bases). CDR1 SGHTA and CDR2 FQGNSA come from the germline V gene. V was trimmed by 3 bases and J by 4 bases, leaving 11 bases between them. This CDR3 has 14 residues. CDR3 amino acids: CASSLSPGADTQYF. The DNA for the CDR3 is TGTGCCAGCAGCTTGAGCCCGGGGGCAGATACGCAGTATTTT.

The genes are TRBV10-1 and TRBJ1-2; tentatively, D is TRBD1 (5 bases). The CDR3 runs 13 residues. Germline CDR1 is WNHNN and CDR2 is SYGVQD (reference sequence). Trimming cost V 4 bases and J 8 bases, with 14 bases left between them. In DNA form, the CDR3 reads TGCGCCAGCAGTGGTGGACAAGGAGTCGGCTACACCTTC. Translated, it gives CASSGGQGVGYTF.

The V and J genes are TRBV4-1 and TRBJ1-4; D is unresolved. From germline, CDR1 is MGHRA and CDR2 YSYEKL. The ends were cut back, 2 bases at V and 7 bases at J, with 8 bases in the middle. This CDR3 comprises 13 residues. CDR3 loop: CASSQLRSEKLFF. The CDR3 nucleotides are TGCGCCAGCAGCCAACTAAGAAGTGAAAAACTGTTTTTT.

The rearrangement uses TRBV5-1 and TRBJ1-4; TRBD1 agrees at 7 bases. This CDR3 is 15 amino acids long. Germline V gene data show CDR1 as SGHRS and CDR2 as YFSETQ. V trimming: 1 base; J trimming: 7 bases; junction bases outside the gene matches: 7. DNA for the CDR3: TGCGCCAGCAGCTTGCTGGGACAGTCGGTTGAAAAACTGTTTTTT. Amino acids: CASSLLGQSVEKLFF.

The chain uses TRBV7-9 and TRBJ1-2; possible D gene TRBD1, 5 bases. Germline CDR1 SEHNR, CDR2 FQNEAQ (reference sequence). The CDR3 consists of 14 residues. The ends were cut back, 5 bases at V and 2 bases at J, with 12 bases in the middle. DNA of the CDR3: TGTGCCAGCAGCCAAGACAGTCGGAACTATGGCTACACCTTC. This gives the protein CASSQDSRNYGYTF. The full variable domain, with the rest looked up from reference TRBV7-9 and TRBJ1-2, is DTGVSQNPRHKITKRGQNVTFRCDPISEHNRLYWYRQTLGQGPEFLTYFQNEAQLEKSRLLSDRFSAERPKGSFSTLEIQRTEQGDSAMYLCASSQDSRNYGYTFGSGTRLTVV.

The rearrangement uses TRBV30 and TRBJ1-1, with TRBD1 matching 8 bases. The CDR3 is 13 residues long. The junction had 6 bases not matched to a gene; V was cut back by 3 bases and J by 6 bases. Germline V gene sequence: CDR1 GTSNPN, CDR2 SVGIG (reference sequence). This CDR3 reads CAWSPGGGSEAFF. The CDR3 DNA is TGTGCCTGGAGCCCAGGGGGCGGTTCTGAAGCTTTCTTT.

The rearrangement uses TRBV3-1 (or the pseudogene TRBV3-2) and TRBJ2-2, with D hard to call. Trimming removed 1 base from V and 4 bases from J, with 4 bases in between. Looked up from germline, CDR1 is LGHDT and CDR2 is YNNKEL (reference sequence). The CDR3 is 13 residues long. The DNA of the CDR3 is TGTGCCAGCAGCCAAGTTAGCACCGGGGAGCTGTTTTTT. As protein: CASSQVSTGELFF.

About this clone: This sample also contains other DNA sequences that code for the same CDR3. The V gene is TRBV18, the J gene TRBJ1-1, with D perhaps matching TRBD1 (5 bases). The CDR3 is 13 residues long. Trimming removed 2 bases at V and 3 bases at J, with 7 bases between. Germline values: CDR1 KGHSH, CDR2 LQKENI. For the CDR3, the DNA is TGTGCCAGCTCACCAGGGGGGGACACTGAAGCTTTCTTT. Translated: CASSPGGDTEAFF. Full variable domain (rest looked up from reference TRBV18 and TRBJ1-1): NAGVMQNPRHLVRRRGQEARLRCSPMKGHSHVYWYRQLPEEGLKFMVYLQKENIIDESGMPKERFSAEFPKEGPSILRIQQVVRGDSAAYFCASSPGGDTEAFFGQGTRLTVV.

The chain has TRBV19 and TRBJ1-5, with D tentatively TRBD1 (6 bases). V lost 0 bases and J lost 7, with 16 bases in between. The CDR3 is 16 residues long. Germline CDR1 is LNHDA and CDR2 is SQIVND (reference sequence). The DNA for the CDR3 is TGTGCCAGTAGTATAGAGGGGACAAGGCCCGACCAGCCCCAGCATTTT. Translating gives CASSIEGTRPDQPQHF.

CDR3 DNA sequence: TGTGCCAGCAGCCCCTCACCTAGCGGGTATACGCAGTATTTT. It codes for CASSPSPSGYTQYF. The gene calls are TRBV7-2 and TRBJ2-3; 8 nucleotides agree with TRBD2. Germline V CDR1 and CDR2: SGHTA, FQGNSA. The V segment lost 5 bases and the J segment 7 bases; nucleotides outside the gene matches: 8. CDR3 length: 14 amino acids. Using reference TRBV7-2 and TRBJ2-3 for the parts outside the CDR3, the full variable domain is GAGVSQSPSNKVTEKGKDVELRCDPISGHTALYWYRQSLGQGLEFLIYFQGNSAPDKSGLPSDRFSAERTGGSVSTLTIQRTQQEDSAVYLCASSPSPSGYTQYFGPGTRLTVL.

V is TRBV12-3 or TRBV12-4 and J is TRBJ2-5, with 7 bases that match TRBD2. This CDR3 region has 13 residues. V was clipped by 6 bases and J by 2 bases; unmatched bases: 3. For the CDR3, the DNA is TGTGCCAGCAGCCGAGCGGGGCAAGAGACCCAGTACTTC. Protein product: CASSRAGQETQYF.

The chain joins TRBV7-9 to TRBJ2-2, with TRBD2 as a possible D gene (6 bases). Trimming took 11 bases from V and 0 from J, leaving 13 bases between them. The germline V gene encodes CDR1 SEHNR and CDR2 FQNEAQ (reference sequence). The CDR3 spans 14 residues. This chain's CDR3 is CALSGPTNTGELFF. The CDR3 DNA follows: TGTGCCCTTAGCGGACCGACGAACACCGGGGAGCTGTTTTTT. Complete variable domain (other parts from reference TRBV7-9 and TRBJ2-2): DTGVSQNPRHKITKRGQNVTFRCDPISEHNRLYWYRQTLGQGPEFLTYFQNEAQLEKSRLLSDRFSAERPKGSFSTLEIQRTEQGDSAMYLCALSGPTNTGELFFGEGSRLTVL.

Written as DNA, the CDR3 is TGTGCCTACAGCCGGGACAGGGTCTACGAGCAGTACTTC. This gives the protein CAYSRDRVYEQYF. V is TRBV30 and J is TRBJ2-7; 9 bases are a match to TRBD1. Germline V gene data show CDR1 as GTSNPN and CDR2 as SVGIG (reference sequence). There are 13 residues in the CDR3. Unmatched junction bases numbered 7, after V lost 7 bases and J lost 3 bases.

CDR3 nucleotides: TGTGCCAGCTCAAGAGGCGGGGAGCTGTTTTTT. It yields the protein CASSRGGELFF. This chain connects TRBV18 to TRBJ2-2; D ambiguous. Trimming removed 5 bases from V and 7 bases from J, with 5 bases in between. The CDR3 length is 11 residues. The germline V gene encodes CDR1 KGHSH and CDR2 LQKENI.

V gene TRBV7-8 combines with J gene TRBJ1-1; D is uncertain. Trimming removed 7 bases from V and 4 bases from J, with 19 bases in between. The CDR3 has 15 residues. The germline V gene encodes CDR1 SGHVS and CDR2 FQNEAQ. CDR3 sequence reads: CASTLEHIRSTEAFF. In DNA form, the CDR3 reads TGTGCCAGCACCCTAGAACACATACGAAGCACTGAAGCTTTCTTT.

This chain uses TRBV2 with TRBJ2-7, with D maybe TRBD1 (5 bases). Germline CDR1 reads SNHLY; CDR2 reads FYNNEI. Trimming took 4 bases from V and 5 from J, leaving 15 bases between them. The CDR3 consists of 14 residues. The CDR3 here is CASSVGGASDEQYF. As DNA, the CDR3 is TGTGCCAGCAGTGTGGGTGGGGCAAGCGACGAGCAGTACTTC.

The rearrangement joins TRBV11-3 to TRBJ2-1, with 10 bases identical to TRBD2. CDR1 and CDR2 from the germline V gene are SGHNT and YENEEA. CDR3 size: 15 residues. V shed 5 bases, J shed 7 bases, and the junction held 8 bases outside the gene matches. The CDR3 sequence: CASSISGGPGNEQFF. In DNA form, the CDR3 reads TGTGCCAGCAGCATTAGCGGGGGGCCTGGGAATGAGCAGTTCTTC. Complete variable domain (other parts from reference TRBV11-3 and TRBJ2-1): EAGVVQSPRYKIIEKKQPVAFWCNPISGHNTLYWYLQNLGQGPELLIRYENEEAVDDSQLPKDRFSAERLKGVDSTLKIQPAELGDSAVYLCASSISGGPGNEQFFGPGTRLTVL.

The count of this clone is one. The rearrangement links TRBV5-5 to TRBJ1-5, with unresolved D. Germline V gene sequence: CDR1 SGHKS, CDR2 YYEKEE (reference sequence). The CDR3 has 13 residues. V gave up 0 bases and J gave up 6 bases, with 7 bases separating them. The CDR3 coding sequence is TGTGCCAGCAGCTTGGTTTTTAGTCAGCCCCAGCATTTT. This encodes CASSLVFSQPQHF.

The CDR3 DNA follows: TGCGCCAGCAGCTTGGGGGGGCCAGGTTTTCCAGAGACCCAGTACTTC. Its translation: CASSLGGPGFPETQYF. The genes are TRBV5-1 and TRBJ2-5; possibly TRBD1 for D (6 bases). Per germline, CDR1 SGHRS and CDR2 YFSETQ. The ends were cut back, 0 bases at V and 4 bases at J, with 16 bases in the middle. This CDR3 is built from 16 residues.

This chain joins TRBV9 and TRBJ1-5; no clear D. V dropped 0 bases and J dropped 0 bases, with 16 bases sitting between them. CDR3 length: 18 amino acids. Looked up from germline, CDR1 is SGDLS and CDR2 is YYNGEE. This CDR3 reads CASSVGPSLAHSNQPQHF. The DNA for the CDR3 is TGTGCCAGCAGCGTAGGTCCCTCCCTGGCACATAGCAATCAGCCCCAGCATTTT.

This chain joins TRBV2 and TRBJ1-2; D remains unclear. V was trimmed by 1 base and J by 6 bases, leaving 15 bases between them. The CDR3 has 15 residues. Per germline, CDR1 SNHLY and CDR2 FYNNEI. The CDR3 region has the DNA TGTGCCAGCAGTGAAGTCTCAGGTGGGAGGGATGGCTACACCTTC. Amino acids: CASSEVSGGRDGYTF.

V and J are TRBV3-1 (or the pseudogene TRBV3-2) and TRBJ2-3; TRBD2 aligns across 11 bases. This CDR3 has 16 amino acids. The junction had 9 bases not matched to a gene; V was cut back by 6 bases and J by 4 bases. Germline V gives CDR1 LGHDT, CDR2 YNNKEL (reference sequence). Written as DNA, the CDR3 is TGTGCCAGCAGACGGTTTAGCGGGGGGGCCCCAGATACGCAGTATTTT. Amino acids: CASRRFSGGAPDTQYF.